The 31 T cell receptor beta chains in this list originate from one sample, sequenced in a study of graft-versus-host responses after intestinal transplantation. Produced via immunoSEQ multiplex PCR; TCRdb's table is partial and in-frame only. The sample contains roughly 90,000 clones, 75% to 95% of which appear only once. No antigen is known for these receptors. Sample: unstimulated CD8+ T cells sorted from spleen or lymph node cells, taken before intestinal transplant. The source of these receptors is a human donor who received an intestinal transplant.

The chain links TRBV28 to TRBJ1-1; D gene unclear. The CDR3 has 13 residues. Germline assignment: CDR1 MDHEN and CDR2 SYDVKM. V lost 5 bases, J lost 3 bases, and 10 bases lay in between. For the CDR3, the DNA is TGTGCCAGCAGTCCTCATACTGACACTGAAGCTTTCTTT. It encodes CASSPHTDTEAFF.

The rearrangement links TRBV28 to TRBJ1-1, with D maybe TRBD1 (5 bases). Germline V gene lookup returns CDR1 MDHEN and CDR2 SYDVKM. Trimming cost V 3 bases and J 8 bases, with 13 bases left between them. This CDR3 spans 13 amino acids. The CDR3, as DNA: TGTGCCAGCAGTTTGTTTGTCGGGACCGAAGCTTTCTTT. Amino acid sequence: CASSLFVGTEAFF. The whole variable domain, filled in from reference TRBV28 and TRBJ1-1, reads DVKVTQSSRYLVKRTGEKVFLECVQDMDHENMFWYRQDPGLGLRLIYFSYDVKMKEKGDIPEGYSVSREKKERFSLILESASTNQTSMYLCASSLFVGTEAFFGQGTRLTVV.

The chain has TRBV11-2 and TRBJ2-7; unclear D gene. V lost 0 bases, J lost 0 bases, and 9 bases lay in between. The CDR3 totals 15 residues. Germline CDR1 and CDR2: SGHAT and FQNNGV. CDR3 protein: CASSLEAGVSYEQYF. The CDR3 DNA sequence: TGTGCCAGCAGCTTAGAGGCAGGCGTCTCCTACGAGCAGTACTTC.

This clone was found a few times. At one boundary the junction diverges from the germline segment, which might be a read error. The chain couples TRBV6-6 to TRBJ1-3; D is ambiguous. This CDR3 region has 14 residues. Germline V gene data show CDR1 as MNHNY and CDR2 as SVGAGI (reference sequence). The CDR3 sequence: CASRYSNPGNTIYF. CDR3 nucleotide sequence: TGTGCCAGCAGATACTCCAACCCGGGAAACACCATATATTTT.

The V call is TRBV7-9, the J call TRBJ1-6, with TRBD1 identical over 9 bases. V was pared by 6 bases and J by 9 bases, with 6 bases of the junction left unmatched. CDR1 and CDR2 from the germline V gene are SEHNR and FQNEAQ (reference sequence). The CDR3 runs to 14 residues. In DNA, the CDR3 is TGTGCCAGCAGACACGGGACAGGGAGTTCACCCCTCCACTTT. This encodes CASRHGTGSSPLHF. Full variable domain (rest looked up from reference TRBV7-9 and TRBJ1-6): DTGVSQNPRHKITKRGQNVTFRCDPISEHNRLYWYRQTLGQGPEFLTYFQNEAQLEKSRLLSDRFSAERPKGSFSTLEIQRTEQGDSAMYLCASRHGTGSSPLHFGNGTRLTVT.

The J gene is TRBJ2-5, the V gene TRBV5-1; 7 bases are shared with TRBD2. The CDR3 contains 17 residues. The V and J ends lost 5 bases and 3 bases, in that order; junction bases with no gene match: 16. Germline-derived CDR1 and CDR2 are SGHRS and YFSETQ. The CDR3 region is CASRPLDRDYGKETQYF. In DNA, the CDR3 is TGCGCCAGCAGACCCCTGGACCGGGACTACGGAAAAGAGACCCAGTACTTC.

This rearrangement joins TRBV4-1 to TRBJ2-3; perhaps D is TRBD1 or TRBD2 (5 bases each). The germline V and J ends were trimmed by 5 bases and 1 base, with 16 bases remaining between them. The CDR3 runs 16 residues. Germline V gives CDR1 MGHRA, CDR2 YSYEKL. CDR3 in amino acids: CASSTLGEYGTDTQYF. The CDR3 DNA is TGCGCCAGCAGCACACTAGGGGAATACGGCACAGATACGCAGTATTTT.

This chain joins TRBV27 and TRBJ2-7, with 7 bases aligning to TRBD1. This CDR3 is built from 14 residues. Germline V gene data show CDR1 as MNHEY and CDR2 as SMNVEV (reference sequence). V trimming: 2 bases; J trimming: 2 bases; junction bases outside the gene matches: 3. The CDR3 region is CASSLGQDTYEQYF. CDR3 coding DNA: TGTGCCAGCAGTTTAGGACAGGATACCTACGAGCAGTACTTC.

This chain joins TRBV19 and TRBJ2-7; D ambiguous. The germline gives CDR1 LNHDA, CDR2 SQIVND (reference sequence). Deletions cut 5 bases from V and 1 base from J, with 3 bases between. The CDR3 is 11 residues long. The CDR3 region is CASSGSYEQYF. As DNA, the CDR3 is TGTGCCAGTAGTGGTTCCTACGAGCAGTACTTC.

This chain connects TRBV7-6 to TRBJ2-1; weak D call: TRBD1 (5 bases). The CDR3 extends over 16 amino acids. Germline CDR1 reads SGHVS; CDR2 reads FNYEAQ. V was clipped by 1 base and J by 9 bases, with 19 bases between them. This CDR3 is CASSLGPPGSVTEQFF. The CDR3 region has the DNA TGTGCCAGCAGCTTAGGCCCCCCAGGGTCCGTCACTGAGCAGTTCTTC.

This clone was seen only once. This sequence joins TRBV19 and TRBJ2-1; 7 nucleotides line up with TRBD2. The CDR3 contains 15 residues. V shed 5 bases and J 4 bases; nucleotides not matched to a gene: 8. Germline V gene data show CDR1 as LNHDA and CDR2 as SQIVND (reference sequence). The CDR3 spells CASSLPGLNYNEQFF. CDR3 bases: TGTGCCAGTAGTTTACCGGGACTAAATTACAATGAGCAGTTCTTC. Filled out from reference TRBV19 and TRBJ2-1, the complete variable domain reads DGGITQSPKYLFRKEGQNVTLSCEQNLNHDAMYWYRQDPGQGLRLIYYSQIVNDFQKGDIAEGYSVSREKKESFPLTVTSAQKNPTAFYLCASSLPGLNYNEQFFGPGTRLTVL.

The chain is built from TRBV4-1 and TRBJ2-5; the D gene is possibly TRBD1 (6 bases). The J call may be faulty, since TRBJ2-7 better matches the DNA end. The germline V gene has CDR1 MGHRA and CDR2 YSYEKL. The CDR3 is 15 amino acids. CDR3 in DNA: TGCGCCAGCAGCCAAGAAGGGGGTAGGTCCTACGAGCAGTACTTC. It encodes CASSQEGGRSYEQYF.

This chain links TRBV28 with TRBJ2-7; D not certain. The ends were cut back, 5 bases at V and 2 bases at J, with 13 bases in the middle. The CDR3 spans 14 residues. From germline, CDR1 is MDHEN and CDR2 SYDVKM. The CDR3 reads CASSQVVITYEQYF. The CDR3 region has the DNA TGTGCCAGCAGTCAAGTAGTCATCACCTACGAGCAGTACTTC.

This clone was found a few times. The chain recombines TRBV7-9 with TRBJ2-7; D call uncertain. Germline V gene lookup returns CDR1 SEHNR and CDR2 FQNEAQ (reference sequence). V lost 5 bases and J lost 0, with 8 bases in between. This CDR3 spans 13 amino acids. The CDR3 is CASSADTSYEQYF. The CDR3, as DNA: TGTGCCAGCAGCGCTGACACCTCCTACGAGCAGTACTTC.

V is TRBV9 and J is TRBJ2-1; 8 positions agree with TRBD2. The CDR3 covers 18 residues. Trimming at V came to 1 base and at J to 3 bases, leaving 12 bases not matched to a gene. Germline V gene lookup returns CDR1 SGDLS and CDR2 YYNGEE. The CDR3 loop reads CASSVMGGGPTLYNEQFF. CDR3 nucleotides: TGTGCCAGCAGCGTAATGGGCGGGGGGCCGACCCTCTACAATGAGCAGTTCTTC.

The chain combines TRBV6-5 with TRBJ1-6; 8 positions match TRBD1. Germline trimming cut 4 bases from V and 10 bases from J; bases unmatched to any gene: 6. Germline-derived CDR1 and CDR2 are MNHEY and SVGAGI. The CDR3 is 14 amino acids. This CDR3 is CASSFGQGESPLHF. For the CDR3, the DNA is TGTGCCAGCAGTTTCGGACAGGGCGAGTCACCCCTCCACTTT.

The J gene is TRBJ1-2, the V gene TRBV11-2; TRBD1 agrees at 9 bases. V lost 1 base to trimming and J lost 7 bases; unmatched junction nucleotides: 4. Germline CDR1 and CDR2: SGHAT and FQNNGV. This CDR3 has 14 residues. CDR3 bases: TGTGCCAGCAGCTTAGGAACAGGGGGCGGTGGCTACACCTTC. This translates into CASSLGTGGGGYTF.

This clone was seen only once. The V call is TRBV10-1, the J call TRBJ2-7, with D hard to call. The germline V gene has CDR1 WNHNN and CDR2 SYGVQD (reference sequence). V shed 4 bases and J shed 0 bases, with 7 bases lying between them. CDR3 length: 13 residues. The DNA of the CDR3 is TGCGCCAGCAGTGGAGAGCGCTCCTACGAGCAGTACTTC. Amino acid sequence: CASSGERSYEQYF.

This clone turned up a few times. V usage is TRBV6-5 and J usage is TRBJ2-7, with 9 bases identical to TRBD1. The CDR3 is 14 residues long. The V gene end was trimmed by 1 base and the J gene end by 3 bases; junction bases not matched to a gene: 1. CDR1 is MNHEY and CDR2 is SVGAGI in the germline V gene. CDR3 nucleotides: TGTGCCAGCAGTTACTGGGACAGGGACTACGAGCAGTACTTC. This sequence encodes CASSYWDRDYEQYF.

This clone showed up just once. The chain has TRBV6-6 and TRBJ2-3, with 8 bases identical to TRBD1. With 2 bases clipped from V and 5 bases from J, the junction kept 3 bases outside the gene matches. The CDR3 has 14 amino acids. Germline assignment: CDR1 MNHNY and CDR2 SVGAGI (reference sequence). The CDR3 spells CASSYSTGGDTQYF. In DNA form, the CDR3 reads TGTGCCAGCAGTTACAGTACAGGGGGAGATACGCAGTATTTT.

The genes are TRBV6-6 and TRBJ1-6; a possible D gene is TRBD1 (6 bases). The V end lost 6 bases, the J end lost 4 bases, and 10 bases lay between the germline ends. The length of the CDR3 is 14 residues. The germline CDR1 and CDR2 sequences are MNHNY and SVGAGI (reference sequence). The CDR3 nucleotides are TGTGCCAGCAGCCCCGGACAGTATAATTCACCCCTCCACTTT. The encoded protein is CASSPGQYNSPLHF.

The CDR3, as DNA: TGTGCCAGCAGCTTAGGGACAGGGGCGAATCAGCCCCAGCATTTT. Amino acids: CASSLGTGANQPQHF. J is TRBJ1-5 and V is TRBV11-2, with 9 bases fitting TRBD1. Germline CDR1 reads SGHAT; CDR2 reads FQNNGV. The CDR3 totals 15 residues. V trimming: 1 base; J trimming: 4 bases; junction bases outside the gene matches: 2.

This chain connects TRBV5-1 to TRBJ1-4; TRBD1 matches at 7 bases. The CDR3 extends over 15 amino acids. Per the germline V gene, CDR1 is SGHRS and CDR2 is YFSETQ. The V and J ends lost 5 bases and 5 bases, in that order; junction bases with no gene match: 9. The CDR3 loop is CASSYYGQENEKLFF. In DNA, the CDR3 is TGCGCCAGCAGTTATTATGGACAGGAAAATGAAAAACTGTTTTTT.

This chain joins TRBV7-6 and TRBJ2-7; 11 nucleotides agree with TRBD1. CDR3 length equals 17 residues. The J segment lost 2 bases and the V segment lost 1 base, leaving 7 bases of the junction unmatched. Per the germline V gene, CDR1 is SGHVS and CDR2 is FNYEAQ. The CDR3 loop is CASSLEPGQGGPYEQYF. The CDR3 region has the DNA TGTGCCAGCAGCTTAGAGCCGGGACAGGGGGGGCCCTACGAGCAGTACTTC.

This sequence joins TRBV29-1 and TRBJ1-2; D gene uncertain. Trimming removed 3 bases from V and 5 bases from J, with 7 bases in between. Germline CDR1 SQVTM, CDR2 ANQGSEA. The CDR3 consists of 11 residues. CDR3 protein: CSVELGYGYTF. CDR3 sequence (DNA): TGCAGCGTTGAGCTTGGGTATGGCTACACCTTC.

The chain employs TRBV7-6 and TRBJ2-1; D is ambiguous. The ends were cut back, 5 bases at V and 6 bases at J, with 5 bases in the middle. This CDR3 contains 11 residues. Germline V CDR1 and CDR2: SGHVS, FNYEAQ. In nucleotides, the CDR3 is TGTGCCAGCAGCGACATCAATGAGCAGTTCTTC. Amino acids: CASSDINEQFF. Full variable domain (missing parts from reference TRBV7-6 and TRBJ2-1): GAGVSQSPRYKVTKRGQDVALRCDPISGHVSLYWYRQALGQGPEFLTYFNYEAQQDKSGLPNDRFSAERPEGSISTLTIQRTEQRDSAMYRCASSDINEQFFGPGTRLTVL.

The chain joins TRBV5-1 to TRBJ1-4; D gene ambiguous. There are 17 residues in the CDR3. Germline V lookup: CDR1 SGHRS, CDR2 YFSETQ. V was shortened by 0 bases and J by 1 base, with 13 bases between the two germline ends. The CDR3 region is CASSLDRGSETNEKLFF. For the CDR3, the DNA is TGCGCCAGCAGCTTGGATCGGGGATCTGAAACTAATGAAAAACTGTTTTTT.

V gene TRBV5-6 combines with J gene TRBJ1-1; D possibly corresponds to TRBD1 (6 bases). CDR1 is SGHDT and CDR2 is YYEEEE in the germline V gene. The CDR3 sequence is 13 residues long. The germline V and J ends were trimmed by 4 bases and 7 bases, with 14 bases remaining between them. The CDR3 sequence is CASSVGGQIEAFF. In DNA, the CDR3 is TGTGCCAGCAGCGTAGGTGGACAGATTGAAGCTTTCTTT.

The V gene is TRBV7-9, the J gene TRBJ2-3; 13 bases match TRBD2. This CDR3 is built from 16 residues. The germline gives CDR1 SEHNR, CDR2 FQNEAQ (reference sequence). After removal of 1 base from V and 3 bases from J, the junction contained 1 base not matched to a gene. CDR3 DNA sequence: TGTGCCAGCAGCTTAGGGGGACTAGCGGGAACAGATACGCAGTATTTT. As protein: CASSLGGLAGTDTQYF.

The count of this clone is one. This chain links TRBV4-1 with TRBJ2-5; TRBD1 matches 7 bases. CDR3 length: 14 residues. In germline, CDR1 is MGHRA, CDR2 YSYEKL. Trimming cost V 4 bases and J 7 bases; bases outside gene matches: 9. The chain's CDR3 is CASSPISNRGTQYF. CDR3 DNA: TGCGCCAGCAGCCCGATTTCAAACAGGGGGACCCAGTACTTC.

V gene TRBV4-1 combines with J gene TRBJ2-1; TRBD1 might be the D (6 bases). The CDR3 is 13 residues long. The V gene's germline CDR1 is MGHRA and CDR2 YSYEKL. V lost 1 base, J lost 15 bases, and 16 bases lay in between. The CDR3 sequence is CASSQVVSLRGFF. In DNA, the CDR3 is TGCGCCAGCAGCCAAGTGGTAAGCCTCAGGGGGTTCTTC.